These 15 T cell receptor beta chains were all obtained from the same sample, sequenced in a study of T-cell reconstitution after alpha-beta-depleted transplantation in children. During its preparation, the TCRbeta library received unique molecular identifiers. TCRdb ran MiXCR on the PCR reads and lists one entry per CDR3 protein. The table records hundreds of thousands of distinct CDR3 sequences, around 15% of them present only once. The sequenced sample was PBMCs, mostly from graft donor cells, obtained 360 days after TCRalphabeta/CD19-depleted stem cell transplant. These receptors originate from a boy in the first two years of life who had a stem cell transplant for Wiskott-Aldrich syndrome, so the T cells may come from the graft donor.

This chain uses TRBV12-3 or TRBV12-4 with TRBJ2-1; the D gene is possibly TRBD2 (6 bases). Trimming pared 3 bases from V and 0 bases from J, leaving 15 bases between. The CDR3 runs 17 residues. The CDR3 is CASSFGQRAFSYNEQFF. DNA for the CDR3: TGTGCCAGCAGTTTTGGCCAGCGGGCTTTCTCCTACAATGAGCAGTTCTTC.

This clonotype was detected once. The CDR3 loop is CASSKGRHRVCQPQHF. Written as DNA, the CDR3 is TGTGCCAGCAGCAAAGGTAGGCACCGGGTTTGTCAGCCCCAGCATTTT. The chain carries TRBV21-1 and TRBJ1-5; TRBD1, the table's D call, was not compared with the DNA. TRBV21-1 is classified as a pseudogene. This CDR3 comprises 16 residues.

This clonotype was counted only a few times. This chain joins TRBV24-1 and TRBJ2-1; 11 bases align to TRBD1. Germline-derived CDR1 and CDR2 are KGHDR and SFDVKD. There are 15 residues in the CDR3. J was trimmed by 10 bases and V by 4 bases; bases with no gene match: 8. The CDR3 region is CATSDPGTGGWEQFF. For the CDR3, the DNA is TGTGCCACCAGTGACCCCGGGACAGGGGGTTGGGAGCAGTTCTTC.

This clonotype has more than one count but fewer than ten. This chain links TRBV10-1 with TRBJ2-7, with D perhaps matching TRBD2 (6 bases). V lost 2 bases, J lost 3 bases, and 14 bases lay in between. The CDR3 sequence is 15 residues long. The germline V gene encodes CDR1 WNHNN and CDR2 SYGVQD (reference sequence). The CDR3 DNA is TGCGCCAGCAGTGAGGGGATAGCGGATCTCTACGAGCAGTACTTC. Translating it yields CASSEGIADLYEQYF.

This sequence joins TRBV12-3 or TRBV12-4 and TRBJ2-2, with D possibly TRBD1 on 6 matching bases. The CDR3 is 14 residues long. V gave up 7 bases and J gave up 4 bases, with 13 bases separating them. CDR3 residues: CASTYSGVTGELFF. CDR3 nucleotides: TGTGCCAGCACTTATTCAGGGGTCACCGGGGAGCTGTTTTTT.

This clonotype has more than one count but fewer than ten. This sequence joins TRBV30 and TRBJ2-7; no definite D call. Per the germline V gene, CDR1 is GTSNPN and CDR2 is SVGIG (reference sequence). The CDR3 has 13 residues. Trimming pared 0 bases from V and 4 bases from J, leaving 10 bases between. In DNA form, the CDR3 reads TGTGCCTGGAGTGTACAAGACTGGTACGAGCAGTACTTC. It yields the protein CAWSVQDWYEQYF.

V usage is TRBV20-1 and J usage is TRBJ2-3, with 7 nucleotides matching TRBD2. CDR1 and CDR2 from the germline V gene are DFQATT and SNEGSKA (reference sequence). CDR3 length: 15 amino acids. Germline trimming cut 7 bases from V and 6 bases from J; bases unmatched to any gene: 16. The CDR3 protein is CSGRRREQGWDTQYF. CDR3 DNA: TGCAGTGGTCGAAGGCGGGAGCAGGGATGGGATACGCAGTATTTT.

The chain joins TRBV30 to TRBJ2-7; no clear D gene. V dropped 1 base and J dropped 4 bases, with 5 bases sitting between them. This CDR3 spans 11 amino acids. The germline V gene has CDR1 GTSNPN and CDR2 SVGIG (reference sequence). CDR3 protein: CAWSEAYEQYF. CDR3 coding DNA: TGTGCCTGGAGTGAAGCGTACGAGCAGTACTTC.

This clonotype was counted between two and nine times. This chain links TRBV6-5 with TRBJ1-3, with a weak D call TRBD1 (6 bases). This CDR3 is 14 amino acids long. V dropped 2 bases and J dropped 4 bases, with 9 bases sitting between them. Germline values: CDR1 MNHEY, CDR2 SVGAGI. The CDR3 bases are TGTGCCAGCAGTTACAGGGGGAAAGGAAACACCATATATTTT. Protein sequence: CASSYRGKGNTIYF.

This clonotype was counted between two and nine times. The chain has TRBV20-1 and TRBJ2-7, with D possibly TRBD2 on 6 matching bases. This CDR3 has 14 residues. Germline V gives CDR1 DFQATT, CDR2 SNEGSKA (reference sequence). Trimming cost V 5 bases and J 2 bases, with 16 bases left between them. CDR3 in amino acids: CSASWALAPYEQYF. In DNA form, the CDR3 reads TGCAGTGCTTCCTGGGCACTAGCCCCCTACGAGCAGTACTTC.

The chain is built from TRBV20-1 and TRBJ2-7; 9 bases map to TRBD1. Per germline, CDR1 DFQATT and CDR2 SNEGSKA (reference sequence). The CDR3 is made up of 14 amino acids. Trimming cost V 3 bases and J 2 bases; bases outside gene matches: 5. DNA for the CDR3: TGCAGTGCTAGGGACAGGGGAAGGGCCTACGAGCAGTACTTC. This encodes CSARDRGRAYEQYF.

This clonotype was counted between two and nine times. This chain connects TRBV5-1 to TRBJ2-1; 7 nucleotides match TRBD1. V was pared by 6 bases and J by 0 bases, with 6 bases of the junction left unmatched. CDR3 length equals 15 residues. Germline V lookup: CDR1 SGHRS, CDR2 YFSETQ. CDR3 sequence: CASTSRGSSYNEQFF. DNA of the CDR3: TGCGCCAGCACTTCCAGGGGGTCCTCCTACAATGAGCAGTTCTTC.

The chain uses TRBV5-1 and TRBJ2-4, with unresolved D. Trimming left V 4 bases short and J 3 bases short, with 8 bases between. The CDR3 is 13 residues long. Per the germline V gene, CDR1 is SGHRS and CDR2 is YFSETQ. Here the CDR3 reads CASSRALKNIQYF. For the CDR3, the DNA is TGCGCCAGCAGCCGCGCTCTCAAAAACATTCAGTACTTC. Using reference TRBV5-1 and TRBJ2-4 for the parts outside the CDR3, the full variable domain is KAGVTQTPRYLIKTRGQQVTLSCSPISGHRSVSWYQQTPGQGLQFLFEYFSETQRNKGNFPGRFSGRQFSNSRSEMNVSTLELGDSALYLCASSRALKNIQYFGAGTRLSVL.

The chain carries TRBV2 and TRBJ2-5; TRBD1 aligns across 10 bases. The length of the CDR3 is 15 residues. From germline, CDR1 is SNHLY and CDR2 FYNNEI. The chain's CDR3 is CAYTWDRGFQETQYF. The DNA for the CDR3 is TGTGCTTATACCTGGGACAGGGGATTTCAAGAGACCCAGTACTTC.

The chain has TRBV6-2 or TRBV6-3 and TRBJ2-1; D tentatively fits TRBD1 or TRBD2 (5 bases each). The CDR3 sequence is 13 residues long. Germline V CDR1 and CDR2: MNHEY, SVGEGT. Between the trimmed V and J ends, which lost 7 bases and 4 bases, there was a span of 11 bases. In DNA form, the CDR3 reads TGTGCCAGCACTGATGGGGGATACAATGAGCAGTTCTTC. Translating it yields CASTDGGYNEQFF.